This is a list of T cell receptor beta chains from one sample in a study of cytomegalovirus exposure and HLA in healthy donors. TCRdb's copy holds only in-frame clones and misses some; the assay was immunoSEQ multiplex PCR. The table lists some 90,000 clones, nearly 80% of them singletons. Specimen: PBMCs. These receptors were collected from a woman aged 45-65 years in good health and CMV-seropositive. CDR3s include the opening cysteine and the closing phenylalanine or tryptophan. The order of the fields is D gene, V gene, J gene, clone size, CDR3 protein, CDR3 DNA. The D gene is left open where the match is weak. Some rows have no size entry. The others give once, few or many, or a class for an expanded clone.

D gene: -
V gene: TRBV6-1
J gene: TRBJ1-5
clone size: -
CDR3 protein: CASSVGPNNQPQHF
CDR3 DNA: TGTGCCAGCAGTGTGGGGCCCAACAATCAGCCCCAGCATTTT

D gene: -
V gene: TRBV5-1
J gene: TRBJ2-3
clone size: few
CDR3 protein: CASSLGQPHADKQYF
CDR3 DNA: TGCGCCAGCAGCTTGGGACAGCCCCACGCAGATAAGCAGTATTTT

D gene: -
V gene: TRBV7-2
J gene: TRBJ1-5
clone size: -
CDR3 protein: CASSATVYSNQPQHF
CDR3 DNA: TGTGCCAGCAGCGCGACAGTCTATAGCAATCAGCCCCAGCATTTT

D gene: TRBD2
V gene: TRBV7-9
J gene: TRBJ2-5
clone size: once
CDR3 protein: CASSLLAGGRYQETQYF
CDR3 DNA: TGTGCCAGCAGCTTATTAGCGGGGGGGCGGTACCAAGAGACCCAGTACTTC

D gene: -
V gene: TRBV5-1
J gene: TRBJ2-1
clone size: -
CDR3 protein: CASRLEGDEQFF
CDR3 DNA: TGCGCCAGCAGACTCGAGGGGGATGAGCAGTTCTTC

D gene: -
V gene: TRBV18
J gene: TRBJ1-2
clone size: -
CDR3 protein: CASSPLSVGYTF
CDR3 DNA: TGTGCCAGCTCACCCCTGTCGGTTGGCTACACCTTC

D gene: TRBD1
V gene: TRBV5-1
J gene: TRBJ2-2
clone size: few
CDR3 protein: CASSPPGQGAATGELFF
CDR3 DNA: TGCGCCAGCAGCCCTCCGGGACAGGGGGCAGCCACCGGGGAGCTGTTTTTT

D gene: -
V gene: TRBV6-1
J gene: TRBJ2-1
clone size: -
CDR3 protein: CASSGRGPGDNEQFF
CDR3 DNA: TGTGCCAGCAGTGGAAGGGGGCCGGGAGACAATGAGCAGTTCTTC

D gene: TRBD1
V gene: TRBV11-2
J gene: TRBJ2-3
clone size: -
CDR3 protein: CASALTGVSTDTQYF
CDR3 DNA: TGTGCCTCTGCCTTAACAGGGGTCTCCACAGATACGCAGTATTTT

D gene: TRBD2
V gene: TRBV9
J gene: TRBJ2-1
clone size: -
CDR3 protein: CASSPRDYNNEQFF
CDR3 DNA: TGTGCCAGCAGCCCCCGGGACTATAACAATGAGCAGTTCTTC

D gene: -
V gene: TRBV30
J gene: TRBJ1-1
clone size: -
CDR3 protein: CAWRPGAHLAFF
CDR3 DNA: TGTGCCTGGAGGCCTGGGGCCCATCTTGCTTTCTTT

D gene: -
V gene: TRBV6-5
J gene: TRBJ1-1
clone size: -
CDR3 protein: CASSYGWGRDTEAFF
CDR3 DNA: TGTGCCAGCAGTTACGGATGGGGGAGGGACACTGAAGCTTTCTTT

D gene: TRBD2
V gene: TRBV6-1
J gene: TRBJ2-1
clone size: -
CDR3 protein: CASSPTSGMFGEQFF
CDR3 DNA: TGTGCCAGCAGTCCGACTAGCGGGATGTTCGGTGAGCAGTTCTTC

D gene: TRBD2
V gene: TRBV4-1
J gene: TRBJ2-3
clone size: -
CDR3 protein: CASSQVGGRASGSETDTQYF
CDR3 DNA: TGCGCCAGCAGCCAAGTCGGCGGGAGAGCCTCCGGATCCGAGACAGATACGCAGTATTTT

D gene: TRBD1
V gene: TRBV5-1
J gene: TRBJ1-4
clone size: -
CDR3 protein: CASRSDRAANEKLFF
CDR3 DNA: TGCGCCAGCAGGTCTGACAGGGCGGCTAATGAAAAACTGTTTTTT